Below are 12 T cell receptor beta chains sequenced from a single sample in a study of control samples from healthy donors and cancer patients. TCRdb keeps only in-frame clones here, not all; method: immunoSEQ multiplex PCR. The table lists roughly 52,000 clones, roughly 94% of them singletons, with 2.4% in the top ten. Sequenced sample: blood. Receptor source: a man aged 25-45 years in good health.

V is TRBV5-1 and J is TRBJ1-1; TRBD1 matches 10 bases. The CDR3 has 15 amino acids. Unmatched junction bases numbered 7, after V lost 4 bases and J lost 4 bases. CDR1 is SGHRS and CDR2 is YFSETQ in the germline V gene. This CDR3 reads CASSPGQGGGTEAFF. CDR3 bases: TGCGCCAGCAGCCCAGGACAGGGGGGAGGCACTGAAGCTTTCTTT. Combining the CDR3 with reference TRBV5-1 and TRBJ1-1 gives the whole variable domain KAGVTQTPRYLIKTRGQQVTLSCSPISGHRSVSWYQQTPGQGLQFLFEYFSETQRNKGNFPGRFSGRQFSNSRSEMNVSTLELGDSALYLCASSPGQGGGTEAFFGQGTRLTVV.

The chain couples TRBV21-1 to TRBJ2-1; TRBD2 is the table's D call, not checked against the DNA. TRBV21-1 represents a pseudogene. The CDR3 is 18 amino acids. The CDR3, as DNA: TGTGCCAGCAGCAAAGGGGGACTGACCGGGCCCTCACGGGATGAGCAGTTCTTC. This encodes CASSKGGLTGPSRDEQFF.

This chain connects TRBV6-2 or TRBV6-3 to TRBJ2-5; possible D gene TRBD1, 6 bases. V shed 6 bases and J shed 7 bases, with 24 bases lying between them. Germline V gene lookup returns CDR1 MNHEY and CDR2 SVGEGT. This CDR3 region has 16 residues. In DNA, the CDR3 is TGTGCCAGCAGCTATACAGGGCCGGTCGGGCGAGGGACCCAGTACTTC. It is translated as CASSYTGPVGRGTQYF.

CDR3 in amino acids: CSAPFRDRRFF. The CDR3 bases are TGCAGTGCCCCCTTCCGGGACAGGCGGTTCTTC. The rearrangement links TRBV20-1 to TRBJ2-1; 8 bases agree with TRBD1. Germline loops: CDR1 DFQATT, CDR2 SNEGSKA (reference sequence). The CDR3 runs 11 residues. The trim removed 6 bases at V and 15 bases at J, leaving 10 bases unmatched.

The chain combines TRBV7-3 with TRBJ2-2; D not certain. The CDR3 totals 14 residues. V was shortened by 1 base and J by 1 base, with 4 bases between the two germline ends. The germline V gene has CDR1 SGHTA and CDR2 FQGTGA. The CDR3 region has the DNA TGTGCCAGCAGCTTAAAGGGGAACACCGGGGAGCTGTTTTTT. As protein: CASSLKGNTGELFF.

The rearrangement joins TRBV9 to TRBJ2-1, with 8 nucleotides matching TRBD2. This CDR3 spans 15 amino acids. CDR1 is SGDLS and CDR2 is YYNGEE in the germline V gene. The trim removed 4 bases at V and 6 bases at J, leaving 9 bases unmatched. The CDR3 DNA reads TGTGCCAGCAGCTCGAGCGGGAGAGGGGGCAATGAGCAGTTCTTC. Residues: CASSSSGRGGNEQFF.

The chain combines TRBV7-9 with TRBJ1-5; 8 positions agree with TRBD1. This CDR3 has 14 residues. The J segment lost 2 bases and the V segment lost 4 bases, leaving 1 base of the junction unmatched. Germline CDR1 SEHNR, CDR2 FQNEAQ (reference sequence). The CDR3 DNA reads TGTGCCAGCAGCTCGACAGGGGGCAATCAGCCCCAGCATTTT. This translates into CASSSTGGNQPQHF.

The chain is built from TRBV3-1 (or the pseudogene TRBV3-2) and TRBJ2-7; D unclear. Trimming removed 2 bases at V and 1 base at J, with 9 bases between. Looked up from germline, CDR1 is LGHDT and CDR2 is YNNKEL (reference sequence). The CDR3 is 14 amino acids. The CDR3 region has the DNA TGTGCCAGCAGCCAATATACAGCTTCCTACGAGCAGTACTTC. It translates to CASSQYTASYEQYF.

J is TRBJ2-1 and V is TRBV4-2; unclear D gene. This CDR3 has 15 residues. Germline CDR1 is LGHNA and CDR2 is YNFKEQ. The germline V and J ends were trimmed by 0 bases and 7 bases, with 13 bases remaining between them. CDR3 loop: CASSQEGLVLNEQFF. CDR3 in DNA: TGTGCCAGCAGCCAAGAGGGCCTAGTCCTAAATGAGCAGTTCTTC.

The genes are TRBV29-1 and TRBJ2-6; 7 positions match TRBD2. V was clipped by 3 bases and J by 9 bases; unmatched bases: 20. This CDR3 spans 18 amino acids. Germline-derived CDR1 and CDR2 are SQVTM and ANQGSEA. CDR3 loop: CSVDWTLQTVGGNNVLTF. Written as DNA, the CDR3 is TGCAGCGTTGATTGGACACTACAGACGGTGGGGGGGAACAACGTCCTGACTTTC.

V and J are TRBV9 and TRBJ2-7, with 8 bases that match TRBD1. Per the germline V gene, CDR1 is SGDLS and CDR2 is YYNGEE. V gave up 3 bases and J gave up 5 bases; unmatched junction bases: 4. There are 13 residues in the CDR3. CDR3 protein: CASSASDRDEQYF. CDR3 DNA: TGTGCCAGCAGCGCCTCGGACAGGGACGAGCAGTACTTC. Full variable domain (outside the CDR3, taken from reference TRBV9 and TRBJ2-7): DSGVTQTPKHLITATGQRVTLRCSPRSGDLSVYWYQQSLDQGLQFLIQYYNGEERAKGNILERFSAQQFPDLHSELNLSSLELGDSALYFCASSASDRDEQYFGPGTRLTVT.

This clone was seen once. V usage is TRBV27 and J usage is TRBJ1-5; D is ambiguous. Germline V gene lookup returns CDR1 MNHEY and CDR2 SMNVEV (reference sequence). V was clipped by 4 bases and J by 0 bases, with 10 bases between them. The CDR3 is 15 residues long. CDR3 amino acids: CASSSGTDSNQPQHF. In DNA, the CDR3 is TGTGCCAGCAGTTCCGGAACTGATAGCAATCAGCCCCAGCATTTT.